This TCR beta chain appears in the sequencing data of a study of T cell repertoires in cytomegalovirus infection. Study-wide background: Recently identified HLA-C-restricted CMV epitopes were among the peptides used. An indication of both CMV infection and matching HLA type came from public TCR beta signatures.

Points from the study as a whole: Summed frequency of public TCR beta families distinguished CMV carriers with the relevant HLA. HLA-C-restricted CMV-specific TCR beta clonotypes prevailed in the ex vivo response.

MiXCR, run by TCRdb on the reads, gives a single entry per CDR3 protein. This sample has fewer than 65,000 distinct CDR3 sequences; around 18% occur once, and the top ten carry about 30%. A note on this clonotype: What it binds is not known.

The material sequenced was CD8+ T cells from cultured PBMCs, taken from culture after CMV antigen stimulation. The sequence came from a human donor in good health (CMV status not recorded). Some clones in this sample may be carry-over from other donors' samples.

CDR3 in amino acids: CASSGGPPNEQFF. The CDR3 nucleotides are TGTGCCAGCAGCGGGGGCCCACCCAATGAGCAGTTCTTC. This chain joins TRBV7-6 and TRBJ2-1, with D possibly being TRBD1 (6 bases). This CDR3 region has 13 residues. V dropped 5 bases and J dropped 6 bases, with 11 bases sitting between them. Per germline, CDR1 SGHVS and CDR2 FNYEAQ.